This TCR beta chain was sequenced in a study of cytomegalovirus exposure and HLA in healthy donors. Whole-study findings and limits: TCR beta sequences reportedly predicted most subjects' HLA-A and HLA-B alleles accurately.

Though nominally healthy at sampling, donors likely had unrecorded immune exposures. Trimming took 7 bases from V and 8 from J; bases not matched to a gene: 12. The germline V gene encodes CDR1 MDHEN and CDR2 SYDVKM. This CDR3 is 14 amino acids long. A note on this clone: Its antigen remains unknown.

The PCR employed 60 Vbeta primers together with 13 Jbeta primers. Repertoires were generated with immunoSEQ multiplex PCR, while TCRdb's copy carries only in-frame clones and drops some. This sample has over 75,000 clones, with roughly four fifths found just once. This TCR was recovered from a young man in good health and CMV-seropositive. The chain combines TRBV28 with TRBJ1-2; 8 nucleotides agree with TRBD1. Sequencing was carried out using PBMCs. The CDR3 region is CASIWGRGQEGYTF. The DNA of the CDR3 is TGTGCCAGCATCTGGGGCAGGGGGCAAGAGGGCTACACCTTC.